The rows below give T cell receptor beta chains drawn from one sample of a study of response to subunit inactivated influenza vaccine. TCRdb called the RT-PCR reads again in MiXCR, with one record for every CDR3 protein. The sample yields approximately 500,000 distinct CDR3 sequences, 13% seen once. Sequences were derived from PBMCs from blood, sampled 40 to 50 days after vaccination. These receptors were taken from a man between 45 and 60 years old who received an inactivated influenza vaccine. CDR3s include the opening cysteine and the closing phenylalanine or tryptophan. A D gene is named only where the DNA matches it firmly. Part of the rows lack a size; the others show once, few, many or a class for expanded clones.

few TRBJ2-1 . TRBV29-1 TGCAGCGTTGGCGATCCATACCCCGAGCAGTTCTTC CSVGDPYPEQFF
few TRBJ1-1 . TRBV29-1 TGCAGCGTTGAACATGGGGTGACTGAAGCTTTCTTT CSVEHGVTEAFF
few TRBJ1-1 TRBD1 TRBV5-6 TGTGCCAGCAGCCCCGACAGGGGGAGAGGGACTGAAGCTTTCTTT CASSPDRGRGTEAFF
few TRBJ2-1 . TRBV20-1 TGCAGTGCTAGTACGCAGGACTACTCTGCCTACAATGAGCAGTTCTTC CSASTQDYSAYNEQFF
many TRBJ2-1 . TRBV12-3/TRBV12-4 TGTGCCAGCAGTTTAGGGCAAGGCACCTCCAATGAGCAGTTCTTC CASSLGQGTSNEQFF
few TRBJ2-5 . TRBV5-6 TGTGCCAGCAGCTTGATTTCTTTGGAGACCCAGTACTTC CASSLISLETQYF
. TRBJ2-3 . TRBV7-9 TGTGCCAGCAGCTTAGTTCTTGGAGATACGCAGTATTTT CASSLVLGDTQYF
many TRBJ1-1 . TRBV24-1 TGTGCCACCAGTGATTTAGGGGACACTGAAGCTTTCTTT CATSDLGDTEAFF
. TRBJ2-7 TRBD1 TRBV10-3 TGTGCCATCACCGGGACAGGCAGCTCCTACGAGCAGTACTTC CAITGTGSSYEQYF
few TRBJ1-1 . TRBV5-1 TGCGCCAGCAAACAGGGCGACGCTGAAGCTTTCTTT CASKQGDAEAFF
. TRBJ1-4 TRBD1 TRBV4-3 TGCGCCAGCAGCCAAGATAGAGGACAGGTCAATGAAAAACTGTTTTTT CASSQDRGQVNEKLFF
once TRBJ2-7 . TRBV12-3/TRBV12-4 TGTGCCAGCAATACACAGGGATCCGACTACGAGCAGTACTTC CASNTQGSDYEQYF
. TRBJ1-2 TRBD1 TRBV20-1 TGCAGTGCTGACAGGGCCGGGTATGGCTACACCTTC CSADRAGYGYTF
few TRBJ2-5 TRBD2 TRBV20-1 TGCAGTGCTTCAAAAAGCCAAGGGACTAGCGGAGTGTATGTGGAGACCCAGTACTTC CSASKSQGTSGVYVETQYF
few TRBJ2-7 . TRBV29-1 TGCAGCGCCCGGGCCACGTGGGACGAGCAGTACTTC CSARATWDEQYF
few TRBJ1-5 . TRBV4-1 TGCGCCAGCAGCCAAGTTTATCCGGGGAATCAGCCCCAGCATTTT CASSQVYPGNQPQHF
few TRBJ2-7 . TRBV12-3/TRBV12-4 TGTGCCAGCAGCACCGACGCCTACGAGCAGTACTTC CASSTDAYEQYF
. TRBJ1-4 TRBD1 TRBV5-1 TGCGCCAGCAGTATTAAACAGGGGGCGATTTTTCCTGGTAGTGAAAAACTGTTTTTT CASSIKQGAIFPGSEKLFF
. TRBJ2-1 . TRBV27 TGTGCCAGCAGTTTATTTCCGGGCTCCTACAATGAGCAGTTCTTC CASSLFPGSYNEQFF
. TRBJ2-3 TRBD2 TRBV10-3 TGTGCCATCAGTGAGGGAACTAGCGGGAGGGACAGGGCGGATACGCAGTATTTT CAISEGTSGRDRADTQYF
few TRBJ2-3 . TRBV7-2 TGTGCCAGCAGCCTAGCCAGGGGCCTTAGCACAGATACGCAGTATTTT CASSLARGLSTDTQYF
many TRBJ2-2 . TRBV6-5 TGTGCCAGCAGTTACTCCCGGACGAACACCGGGGAGCTGTTTTTT CASSYSRTNTGELFF
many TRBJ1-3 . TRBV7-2 TGTGCCAGCAGCTTAGCCCAAGGGCCCCGAAACACCATATATTTT CASSLAQGPRNTIYF
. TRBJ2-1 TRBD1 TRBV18 TGTGCCAGCTCACCACCGTTAGGGGGCGCTGGAAATGAGCAGTTCTTC CASSPPLGGAGNEQFF
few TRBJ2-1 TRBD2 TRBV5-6 TGTGCCAGTGAGGGCGGGGGGGTCGCCTACAATGAGCAGTTCTTC CASEGGGVAYNEQFF
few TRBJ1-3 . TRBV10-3 TGTGCCACTCTACACAGCTCTGGAAACACCATATATTTT CATLHSSGNTIYF